This record covers a single T cell receptor beta chain. The CDR3 contains 15 residues. The ends lost 4 bases at V and 5 bases at J; junction bases unmatched: 9. Germline values: CDR1 SGHRS, CDR2 YFSETQ. In the original analysis: Reference gene primer amplification yielded estimated nucleated cell counts. The repertoire was sequenced with immunoSEQ multiplex PCR; TCRdb's copy has only in-frame clones and lacks some. From that table come the V and J calls and clone size; the DNA was used to work out D and trimming. The profile shows about 80,000 clones, 60% to 85% of them singletons. The data stem from a study of blood T cell repertoires in COVID-19.

The specimen was peripheral blood. This chain connects TRBV5-1 to TRBJ2-7; 10 positions match TRBD1. The receptor was isolated from a human donor in a cohort sampled during active COVID-19. For the CDR3, the DNA is TGCGCCAGCAGCGTCATACCGGGACAGGGGAACGAGCAGTACTTC. As protein: CASSVIPGQGNEQYF.